The clone carrying this TCR beta chain was observed many times. Researchers amplified the TCR beta CDR3 regions from RNA transcripts. With the HTBI primer set, the TCR CDR3 went through a first round of RT-PCR. Each CDR3 protein is one row after TCRdb ran MiXCR on the multiplex PCR reads. This sample has over 500,000 distinct CDR3 sequences, with about 15% found just once. This record comes from a study of T cells in Graves' hyperthyroidism and ophthalmopathy. Study context: Blood from the periphery was taken at initial diagnosis, before any treatment.

Disease lasting under 3 months, a NOSPECS grade of at least 4, and a Clinical Activity Score of at least 3 were features of the ophthalmopathy patients. Every diagnosis used clinical symptoms, serum thyroxine and TRAb, thyroid ultrasound and orbital computed tomography. Each 10 ml fresh peripheral blood draw supplied the PBMCs. This CDR3 has 12 residues. V dropped 5 bases and J dropped 6 bases, with 13 bases sitting between them. Per germline, CDR1 DFQATT and CDR2 SNEGSKA (reference sequence). The origin of this receptor is a woman under 40 with Graves' ophthalmopathy. V and J are TRBV20-1 and TRBJ1-1; D perhaps matches TRBD1 (5 bases). The source material was blood. In DNA form, the CDR3 reads TGCAGTGCTCCAGGGAGGGCCCCTGAAGCTTTCTTT. Residues: CSAPGRAPEAFF.